This T cell receptor (beta chain) emerged from a study of cytomegalovirus exposure and HLA in healthy donors. The CDR3 is made up of 15 amino acids. Germline V gives CDR1 SGHDT, CDR2 YYEEEE. V shed 3 bases and J 3 bases; nucleotides not matched to a gene: 7. Whole-study findings and limits: Beyond CMV serostatus, there was no information to go on about immune exposure. For most TCR beta V segments, an earlier analysis put the productive rate at about 90% or about 30% of the time. It was confirmed in vitro that a few of the CMV-associated chains were specific for CMV antigens. With later analysis, a missense DCLRE1C variant became linked to TCR beta V- and J-gene trimming.

With respect to this clone: The antigen is unknown.

Use of 60 Vbeta and 13 Jbeta primers characterized the PCR. Clones were sequenced by immunoSEQ multiplex PCR, and TCRdb holds only the in-frame ones, with some missing. Seen here are about 190,000 clones, less than 85% observed once, and the top ten hold more than 4.5%. The source is a man under 40 in good health and CMV-seropositive. Sequencing was done on a sample of PBMCs. This chain connects TRBV5-6 to TRBJ2-3; TRBD2 matches at 7 bases. The CDR3 coding sequence is TGTGCCAGCAGCTCTTGGACTAGTGTGACAGATACGCAGTATTTT. This sequence encodes CASSSWTSVTDTQYF.